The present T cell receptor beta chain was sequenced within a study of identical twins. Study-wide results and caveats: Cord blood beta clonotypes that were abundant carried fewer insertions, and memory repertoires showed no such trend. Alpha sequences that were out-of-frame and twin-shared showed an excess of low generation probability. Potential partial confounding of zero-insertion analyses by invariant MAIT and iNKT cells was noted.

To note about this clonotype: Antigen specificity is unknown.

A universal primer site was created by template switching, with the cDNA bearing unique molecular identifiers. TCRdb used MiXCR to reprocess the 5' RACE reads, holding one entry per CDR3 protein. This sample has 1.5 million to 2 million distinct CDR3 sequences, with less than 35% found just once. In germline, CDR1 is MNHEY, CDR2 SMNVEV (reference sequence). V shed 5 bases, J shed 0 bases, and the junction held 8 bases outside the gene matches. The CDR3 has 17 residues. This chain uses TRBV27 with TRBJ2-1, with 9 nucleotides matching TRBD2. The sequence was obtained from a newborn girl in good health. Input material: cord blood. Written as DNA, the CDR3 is TGTGCCAGCAGTCCACGGACTAGCGTGAGCTCCTACAATGAGCAGTTCTTC. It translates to CASSPRTSVSSYNEQFF.